The entry that follows covers one T cell receptor (beta chain) sequence. What it binds is not known. Assay: immunoSEQ multiplex PCR; the TCRdb copy retains only in-frame clones and omits some. The repertoire includes some 70,000 clones, roughly 84% of them detected once, and under 9.5% sits in the top ten. The sample originates from a study of graft-versus-host responses after intestinal transplantation. Overall study context: Recipients uniformly received anti-thymocyte globulin induction, followed by tacrolimus and steroids for three to four years.

J lost 5 bases, V lost 3 bases, and 1 base had no gene match. Per the germline V gene, CDR1 is SQVTM and CDR2 is ANQGSEA. CDR3 length: 12 amino acids. Study-level findings and limits: The presence of high graft-versus-host to host-versus-graft clonal ratios in allografts characterized patients with graft-donor T cell macrochimerism. Circulating GvH clone levels at their peak were associated with HvG declines (early post-transplant).

Sequences were derived from unstimulated CD8+ T cells sorted from spleen or lymph node cells, sampled before transplant. The chain employs TRBV29-1 and TRBJ2-4, with TRBD1 identical over 7 bases. The receptor's source is a human donor who was the organ donor for an intestinal transplant. The CDR3 region has the DNA TGCAGCGTTGACGACAGGGAAAACATTCAGTACTTC. Encoded protein: CSVDDRENIQYF.